This is a list of T cell receptor beta chains from one sample in a study of T cell responses to AZD1222 COVID-19 vaccine. Repertoires were generated with immunoSEQ multiplex PCR, while TCRdb's copy carries only in-frame clones and drops some. Seen here are around 110,000 clones, over 75% observed once, and the top ten hold roughly 8%. This specimen consisted of peripheral blood, obtained on day 0 of AZD1222 vaccination. The receptors shown here come from an adult in good health. CDR3s include the opening cysteine and the closing phenylalanine or tryptophan. Each record gives: D gene, clone size, J gene, V gene, CDR3 protein, CDR3 DNA. A D gene is named only where the DNA matches it firmly. Where a row states a size, it is once, few, many or the class of an expanded clone; other rows omit it.

d_call: TRBD2; clone_size: .; j_call: TRBJ2-3; v_call: TRBV5-6; cdr3_aa: CASSWGRATDTQYF; cdr3_nt: TGTGCCAGCAGCTGGGGGAGGGCGACAGATACGCAGTATTTT
d_call: .; clone_size: .; j_call: TRBJ2-7; v_call: TRBV10-3; cdr3_aa: CAISTGYEQYF; cdr3_nt: TGTGCCATCAGTACAGGTTACGAGCAGTACTTC
d_call: .; clone_size: .; j_call: TRBJ2-2; v_call: TRBV3-1/TRBV3-2; cdr3_aa: CASSQDGTVTGELFF; cdr3_nt: TGTGCCAGCAGCCAAGATGGTACGGTCACCGGGGAGCTGTTTTTT
d_call: .; clone_size: .; j_call: TRBJ1-2; v_call: TRBV3-1/TRBV3-2; cdr3_aa: CASSQDSWQPNYGYTF; cdr3_nt: TGTGCCAGCAGCCAAGATAGTTGGCAGCCTAACTATGGCTACACCTTC
d_call: .; clone_size: once; j_call: TRBJ2-2; v_call: TRBV6-5; cdr3_aa: CASSYRLDSNTGELFF; cdr3_nt: TGTGCCAGCAGTTACCGGCTGGACAGTAACACCGGGGAGCTGTTTTTT
d_call: .; clone_size: .; j_call: TRBJ2-4; v_call: TRBV19; cdr3_aa: CASKQGLAKNIQYF; cdr3_nt: TGTGCCAGTAAGCAGGGATTAGCCAAAAACATTCAGTACTTC
d_call: .; clone_size: .; j_call: TRBJ1-2; v_call: TRBV6-5; cdr3_aa: CASKVGPYGYTF; cdr3_nt: TGTGCCAGCAAGGTCGGGCCTTATGGCTACACCTTC
d_call: .; clone_size: .; j_call: TRBJ2-3; v_call: TRBV28; cdr3_aa: CASRFGPPDTQYF; cdr3_nt: TGTGCCAGCAGGTTCGGGCCCCCAGATACGCAGTATTTT
d_call: TRBD1; clone_size: .; j_call: TRBJ2-1; v_call: TRBV27; cdr3_aa: CASSSVARDSSYNEQFF; cdr3_nt: TGTGCCAGCAGTTCTGTGGCCCGGGACAGCTCCTACAATGAGCAGTTCTTC
d_call: TRBD1; clone_size: .; j_call: TRBJ2-1; v_call: TRBV7-8; cdr3_aa: CASSPWTGAYNEQFF; cdr3_nt: TGTGCCAGCAGCCCGTGGACAGGGGCCTACAATGAGCAGTTCTTC
d_call: .; clone_size: .; j_call: TRBJ2-3; v_call: TRBV14; cdr3_aa: CASSQGPGFTDTQYF; cdr3_nt: TGTGCCAGCAGCCAAGGTCCAGGGTTCACAGATACGCAGTATTTT
d_call: .; clone_size: .; j_call: TRBJ2-1; v_call: TRBV20-1; cdr3_aa: CSLRKMAEQFF; cdr3_nt: TGCAGCTTGAGAAAGATGGCTGAGCAGTTCTTC
d_call: .; clone_size: .; j_call: TRBJ2-5; v_call: TRBV19; cdr3_aa: CASSGGGWETQYF; cdr3_nt: TGTGCCAGTAGTGGAGGGGGCTGGGAGACCCAGTACTTC
d_call: .; clone_size: .; j_call: TRBJ1-4; v_call: TRBV3-1/TRBV3-2; cdr3_aa: CASSPLGGNEKLFF; cdr3_nt: TGTGCCAGCAGCCCTCTCGGGGGGAATGAAAAACTGTTTTTT
d_call: .; clone_size: few; j_call: TRBJ1-5; v_call: TRBV27; cdr3_aa: CASSLWAPMSNQPQHF; cdr3_nt: TGTGCCAGCAGTTTATGGGCACCGATGAGCAATCAGCCCCAGCATTTT
d_call: .; clone_size: .; j_call: TRBJ1-6; v_call: TRBV7-8; cdr3_aa: CASSFGRSNSPLHF; cdr3_nt: TGTGCCAGCAGCTTCGGACGGTCAAATTCACCCCTCCACTTT
d_call: .; clone_size: .; j_call: TRBJ2-3; v_call: TRBV6-5; cdr3_aa: CASRRGDTQYF; cdr3_nt: TGTGCCAGCAGAAGGGGGGATACGCAGTATTTT
d_call: TRBD1; clone_size: .; j_call: TRBJ1-2; v_call: TRBV28; cdr3_aa: CASSTGASYGYTF; cdr3_nt: TGTGCCAGCAGTACAGGGGCCTCCTATGGCTACACCTTC
d_call: .; clone_size: .; j_call: TRBJ2-7; v_call: TRBV9; cdr3_aa: CASSVGQGRGQYF; cdr3_nt: TGTGCCAGCAGCGTAGGACAGGGGAGGGGGCAGTACTTC
d_call: .; clone_size: .; j_call: TRBJ2-2; v_call: TRBV3-1/TRBV3-2; cdr3_aa: CASTKGSGELFF; cdr3_nt: TGTGCCAGCACCAAGGGTTCCGGGGAGCTGTTTTTT
d_call: .; clone_size: .; j_call: TRBJ1-2; v_call: TRBV24-1; cdr3_aa: CATSDFRTSYGYTF; cdr3_nt: TGTGCCACCAGTGATTTTAGGACATCCTATGGCTACACCTTC
d_call: .; clone_size: .; j_call: TRBJ1-1; v_call: TRBV5-5; cdr3_aa: CASNPWPGDTEAFF; cdr3_nt: TGTGCCAGCAATCCTTGGCCCGGGGATACTGAAGCTTTCTTT
d_call: .; clone_size: .; j_call: TRBJ2-3; v_call: TRBV9; cdr3_aa: CASSVVALGGRDTQYF; cdr3_nt: TGTGCCAGCAGCGTAGTTGCCCTCGGGGGTAGAGATACGCAGTATTTT
d_call: .; clone_size: .; j_call: TRBJ1-2; v_call: TRBV20-1; cdr3_aa: CSARIRGYTF; cdr3_nt: TGCAGTGCTAGGATTCGCGGCTACACCTTC
d_call: .; clone_size: .; j_call: TRBJ1-2; v_call: TRBV6-5; cdr3_aa: CASSYDGSYGYTF; cdr3_nt: TGTGCCAGCAGTTACGACGGTTCCTATGGCTACACCTTC
d_call: .; clone_size: .; j_call: TRBJ1-1; v_call: TRBV28; cdr3_aa: CASSLSFMNTEAFF; cdr3_nt: TGTGCCAGCAGTTTGTCATTCATGAACACTGAAGCTTTCTTT
d_call: .; clone_size: .; j_call: TRBJ1-5; v_call: TRBV7-9; cdr3_aa: CASREGSNQPQHF; cdr3_nt: TGTGCCAGCAGAGAGGGTAGCAATCAGCCCCAGCATTTT
d_call: .; clone_size: .; j_call: TRBJ2-1; v_call: TRBV7-8; cdr3_aa: CAIIPTKSAGIPGGSYNEQFF; cdr3_nt: TGTGCCATCATCCCAACAAAAAGCGCAGGGATCCCCGGTGGTTCCTACAATGAGCAGTTCTTC
d_call: .; clone_size: few; j_call: TRBJ2-7; v_call: TRBV7-9; cdr3_aa: CASAGSWEQYF; cdr3_nt: TGTGCCAGCGCCGGAAGCTGGGAGCAGTACTTC
d_call: .; clone_size: .; j_call: TRBJ1-5; v_call: TRBV15; cdr3_aa: CATSRGDQPQHF; cdr3_nt: TGTGCCACCAGCAGAGGTGATCAGCCCCAGCATTTT
d_call: .; clone_size: .; j_call: TRBJ1-5; v_call: TRBV7-2; cdr3_aa: CASSLDFGQPQHF; cdr3_nt: TGTGCCAGCAGCTTAGACTTTGGTCAGCCCCAGCATTTT
d_call: .; clone_size: .; j_call: TRBJ1-4; v_call: TRBV5-1; cdr3_aa: CASSDPSTLNEKLFF; cdr3_nt: TGCGCCAGCAGCGACCCAAGTACACTTAATGAAAAACTGTTTTTT
d_call: TRBD1; clone_size: .; j_call: TRBJ1-2; v_call: TRBV6-6; cdr3_aa: CASSYGTGGLSGTF; cdr3_nt: TGTGCCAGCAGTTACGGGACAGGGGGACTTTCGGGGACCTTC
d_call: .; clone_size: .; j_call: TRBJ1-1; v_call: TRBV7-9; cdr3_aa: CAVGTEAFF; cdr3_nt: TGTGCTGTGGGCACTGAAGCTTTCTTT
d_call: .; clone_size: once; j_call: TRBJ1-6; v_call: TRBV6-5; cdr3_aa: CASSNRDYSPLHF; cdr3_nt: TGTGCCAGCAGTAACCGGGACTACTCACCCCTCCACTTT
d_call: .; clone_size: .; j_call: TRBJ2-1; v_call: TRBV7-3; cdr3_aa: CASSLRGGTYNEQFF; cdr3_nt: TGTGCCAGCAGCTTAAGAGGGGGGACATACAATGAGCAGTTCTTC
d_call: .; clone_size: once; j_call: TRBJ2-2; v_call: TRBV3-1/TRBV3-2; cdr3_aa: CASSPWEGETGELFF; cdr3_nt: TGTGCCAGCAGCCCCTGGGAAGGGGAGACCGGGGAGCTGTTTTTT
d_call: TRBD2; clone_size: once; j_call: TRBJ2-7; v_call: TRBV7-2; cdr3_aa: CASSLAGRGGSYEQYF; cdr3_nt: TGTGCCAGCAGCTTAGCGGGACGGGGGGGGTCCTACGAGCAGTACTTC
d_call: .; clone_size: .; j_call: TRBJ2-7; v_call: TRBV28; cdr3_aa: CASSEGPSYEQYF; cdr3_nt: TGTGCCAGCAGTGAGGGACCGAGCTACGAGCAGTACTTC
d_call: .; clone_size: once; j_call: TRBJ2-5; v_call: TRBV4-2; cdr3_aa: CASSQDLAGQETQYF; cdr3_nt: TGTGCCAGCAGCCAAGATCTGGCGGGGCAAGAGACCCAGTACTTC
d_call: .; clone_size: few; j_call: TRBJ1-6; v_call: TRBV5-1; cdr3_aa: CASSLVDNSPLHF; cdr3_nt: TGCGCCAGCAGCTTGGTGGATAATTCACCCCTCCACTTT
d_call: .; clone_size: .; j_call: TRBJ2-3; v_call: TRBV28; cdr3_aa: CASSNADTQYF; cdr3_nt: TGTGCCAGCAGCAACGCAGATACGCAGTATTTT
d_call: .; clone_size: .; j_call: TRBJ2-1; v_call: TRBV28; cdr3_aa: CASSLGNEQFF; cdr3_nt: TGTGCCAGCAGTTTGGGGAATGAGCAGTTCTTC
d_call: .; clone_size: .; j_call: TRBJ2-1; v_call: TRBV7-3; cdr3_aa: CASSLGGTNEQFF; cdr3_nt: TGTGCCAGCAGCTTGGGGGGGACAAATGAGCAGTTCTTC
d_call: .; clone_size: once; j_call: TRBJ2-1; v_call: TRBV5-6; cdr3_aa: CASSPINRLEQFF; cdr3_nt: TGTGCCAGCAGCCCAATAAACCGGCTCGAGCAGTTCTTC
d_call: .; clone_size: .; j_call: TRBJ1-2; v_call: TRBV9; cdr3_aa: CASNTDPGPRSGYTF; cdr3_nt: TGTGCCAGCAACACGGATCCGGGACCCCGTAGTGGCTACACCTTC
d_call: .; clone_size: .; j_call: TRBJ2-7; v_call: TRBV18; cdr3_aa: CASSPPQTAPYEQYF; cdr3_nt: TGTGCCAGCTCACCACCGCAAACCGCCCCCTACGAGCAGTACTTC
d_call: .; clone_size: .; j_call: TRBJ1-6; v_call: TRBV30; cdr3_aa: CAWSVYNSPLHF; cdr3_nt: TGTGCCTGGAGTGTTTATAATTCACCCCTCCACTTT
d_call: TRBD1; clone_size: .; j_call: TRBJ2-7; v_call: TRBV7-2; cdr3_aa: CASSLTQGVYEQYF; cdr3_nt: TGTGCCAGCAGCTTAACACAGGGGGTCTACGAGCAGTACTTC
d_call: .; clone_size: .; j_call: TRBJ2-2; v_call: TRBV28; cdr3_aa: CASRRVGQRYTGELFF; cdr3_nt: TGTGCCAGCAGGAGAGTTGGACAGCGATACACCGGGGAGCTGTTTTTT
d_call: .; clone_size: .; j_call: TRBJ1-2; v_call: TRBV6-5; cdr3_aa: CASRYGRAGDGYTF; cdr3_nt: TGTGCCAGCAGATATGGCCGGGCAGGGGACGGCTACACCTTC
d_call: .; clone_size: .; j_call: TRBJ1-2; v_call: TRBV6-5; cdr3_aa: CASIPQFDNYGYTF; cdr3_nt: TGTGCCAGCATCCCCCAGTTCGATAACTATGGCTACACCTTC
d_call: .; clone_size: .; j_call: TRBJ2-3; v_call: TRBV19; cdr3_aa: CASSRSATDTQYF; cdr3_nt: TGTGCCAGTAGTCGAAGCGCTACAGATACGCAGTATTTT
d_call: .; clone_size: .; j_call: TRBJ1-6; v_call: TRBV27; cdr3_aa: CASSLARTEQYHF; cdr3_nt: TGTGCCAGCAGTCTGGCCCGGACGGAACAGTACCACTTT
d_call: .; clone_size: .; j_call: TRBJ2-1; v_call: TRBV5-8; cdr3_aa: CASSDVRGGVNEQFF; cdr3_nt: TGTGCCAGCAGCGACGTGCGAGGAGGCGTCAATGAGCAGTTCTTC
d_call: .; clone_size: .; j_call: TRBJ1-1; v_call: TRBV7-9; cdr3_aa: CASSFVGTEAFF; cdr3_nt: TGTGCCAGCAGCTTCGTTGGCACTGAAGCTTTCTTT
d_call: .; clone_size: .; j_call: TRBJ1-5; v_call: TRBV4-1; cdr3_aa: CASSQEEGGEKPQHF; cdr3_nt: TGCGCCAGCAGCCAAGAGGAAGGAGGGGAAAAGCCCCAGCATTTT
d_call: .; clone_size: .; j_call: TRBJ2-3; v_call: TRBV5-6; cdr3_aa: CASSALQGSPTDTQYF; cdr3_nt: TGTGCCAGCAGCGCCTTACAGGGATCCCCCACAGATACGCAGTATTTT
d_call: .; clone_size: .; j_call: TRBJ2-6; v_call: TRBV12-2; cdr3_aa: CASRIRDRGSGANVLTF; cdr3_nt: TGTGCAAGTCGCATCCGGGACAGGGGCTCTGGGGCCAACGTCCTGACTTTC
d_call: TRBD1; clone_size: .; j_call: TRBJ2-7; v_call: TRBV4-1; cdr3_aa: CASSPTGQGTYEQYF; cdr3_nt: TGCGCCAGCAGCCCCACGGGACAGGGGACCTACGAGCAGTACTTC